This T cell receptor beta chain was observed in a study of blood T cell repertoires in COVID-19. At the level of the study: Italy, Spain and the United States were the sources of the convalescent and acute COVID-19 samples. T cells, B-cell-depleted T cells, or PBMCs provided the cDNA or gDNA that served as material.

This table comes from immunoSEQ multiplex PCR, and its TCRdb copy is limited to in-frame clones, with some not included. The table shows 20,000 to 25,000 clones, with less than 85% occurring only once. This clone was found a few times. CDR1 and CDR2 (germline): LGHNA, YSLEER. The CDR3 sequence is 15 residues long. V was shortened by 0 bases and J by 1 base, with 9 bases between the two germline ends. The chain combines TRBV4-3 with TRBJ1-2; no firm D call. The sequence came from a man in his 60s with active COVID-19. Sequencing input: peripheral blood. The CDR3 region is CASSQESRVNYGYTF. Here the CDR3 DNA reads TGCGCCAGCAGCCAAGAGTCCCGGGTTAACTATGGCTACACCTTC.